This entry describes one TCR beta chain. This entry belongs to a study of cytomegalovirus exposure and HLA in healthy donors. The V end lost 1 base, the J end lost 1 base, and 6 bases lay between the germline ends. Germline CDR1 is SGHNT and CDR2 is YYREEE (reference sequence). The CDR3 covers 13 residues. PCR amplification relied on 60 Vbeta primers (plus 13 Jbeta primers). The repertoire was sequenced with immunoSEQ multiplex PCR; TCRdb's copy has only in-frame clones and lacks some. The sample consists of under 150,000 clones, more than 80% of them appearing once. The TCR was taken from a woman aged 35 to 49 in good health and CMV-seropositive. The sample consisted of PBMCs. The chain couples TRBV5-4 to TRBJ2-7; D remains unclear. CDR3: CASSLTASYEQYF. CDR3 sequence (DNA): TGTGCCAGCAGCTTGACAGCATCCTACGAGCAGTACTTC.